These 17 T cell receptor beta chains were all obtained from the same sample, sequenced in a study of OX40 agonist ivuxolimab in advanced cancers. Measured with immunoSEQ multiplex PCR; TCRdb has only the in-frame clones, and not every one. The data contain around 90,000 clones, around 90% of them singletons. The sequenced sample was CD4+ or CD8+ T cells sorted from blood, obtained in a trial of the OX40 agonist ivuxolimab. The receptors were gathered from an adult with an advanced solid tumor such as melanoma, head and neck, liver or kidney cancer.

CDR3: CASSFGGNSYNEQFF. The CDR3 region has the DNA TGTGCCAGCAGCTTCGGAGGGAATTCCTACAATGAGCAGTTCTTC. The V call is TRBV5-4, the J call TRBJ2-1; tentatively, D is TRBD2 (6 bases). Trimming took 2 bases from V and 1 from J, leaving 10 bases between them. CDR1 and CDR2 (germline): SGHNT, YYREEE (reference sequence). The CDR3 has 15 residues.

By frequency in the sample, this clone is medium-sized. The chain uses TRBV2 and TRBJ2-7, with 9 bases aligning to TRBD1. Looked up from germline, CDR1 is SNHLY and CDR2 is FYNNEI. CDR3 length equals 12 residues. J lost 6 bases, V lost 8 bases, and 5 bases had no gene match. The CDR3 spells CASGTGPLEQYF. DNA for the CDR3: TGTGCCAGCGGGACAGGGCCCCTCGAGCAGTACTTC. The complete variable domain, with remaining parts taken from reference TRBV2 and TRBJ2-7, reads EPEVTQTPSHQVTQMGQEVILRCVPISNHLYFYWYRQILGQKVEFLVSFYNNEISEKSEIFDDQFSVERPDGSNFTLKIRSTKLEDSAMYFCASGTGPLEQYFGPGTRLTVT.

This clone was recorded a few times. The J gene is TRBJ1-6, the V gene TRBV28, with D unclear. CDR3 length equals 9 residues. Trimming left V 6 bases short and J 11 bases short, with 2 bases between. Per the germline V gene, CDR1 is MDHEN and CDR2 is SYDVKM. CDR3 nucleotide sequence: TGTGCCAGCAGGCCACCCCTCCACTTT. Translation: CASRPPLHF. Using reference TRBV28 and TRBJ1-6 for the parts outside the CDR3, the full variable domain is DVKVTQSSRYLVKRTGEKVFLECVQDMDHENMFWYRQDPGLGLRLIYFSYDVKMKEKGDIPEGYSVSREKKERFSLILESASTNQTSMYLCASRPPLHFGNGTRLTVT.

The rearrangement links TRBV6-5 to TRBJ1-5; D not certain. V was pared by 6 bases and J by 9 bases, with 12 bases between. There are 12 residues in the CDR3. Germline CDR1 MNHEY, CDR2 SVGAGI. This chain's CDR3 is CASSAPRGPQHF. CDR3 in DNA: TGTGCCAGCAGCGCACCTCGGGGGCCCCAGCATTTT.

CDR3 sequence: CASSLPPNTEAFF. The CDR3 DNA follows: TGCGCCAGCAGCCTACCCCCGAACACTGAAGCTTTCTTT. The chain couples TRBV5-1 to TRBJ1-1; no clear D. Trimming took 4 bases from V and 1 from J, leaving 8 bases between them. The CDR3 totals 13 residues. Looked up from germline, CDR1 is SGHRS and CDR2 is YFSETQ.

V gene TRBV5-4 combines with J gene TRBJ1-5; no definite D call. Between the trimmed V and J ends, which lost 0 bases and 4 bases, there was a span of 2 bases. The CDR3 sequence is 12 residues long. Germline V gene data show CDR1 as SGHNT and CDR2 as YYREEE (reference sequence). For the CDR3, the DNA is TGTGCCAGCAGCTTGGATAATCAGCCCCAGCATTTT. Translation gives CASSLDNQPQHF.

The rearrangement links TRBV6-6 to TRBJ1-2; no reliable D call. The germline CDR1 and CDR2 sequences are MNHNY and SVGAGI (reference sequence). With 6 bases removed from V and 7 bases from J, the gap between germline ends came to 9 bases. The CDR3 has 11 residues. CDR3 residues: CASSLDAGYTF. The CDR3, as DNA: TGTGCCAGCAGCCTAGATGCTGGCTACACCTTC.

V gene TRBV27 combines with J gene TRBJ2-7; possibly TRBD1 for D (6 bases). Deletions cut 1 base from V and 0 bases from J, with 10 bases between. The CDR3 spans 15 residues. Germline CDR1 and CDR2: MNHEY and SMNVEV (reference sequence). The CDR3 DNA sequence: TGTGCCAGCAGTTTATGGACAGCTACCTCCTACGAGCAGTACTTC. Translated, it gives CASSLWTATSYEQYF.

V usage is TRBV12-2 and J usage is TRBJ1-4; the table gives TRBD1 as D, unverified against the DNA. TRBV12-2 is listed as a pseudogene. There are 13 residues in the CDR3. As DNA, the CDR3 is TGTGCAAGTCGCGGCAGGGGGTATGAAAAACTGTTTTTT. Translating gives CASRGRGYEKLFF.

V and J are TRBV19 and TRBJ2-3; TRBD2 aligns across 8 bases. CDR1 LNHDA and CDR2 SQIVND come from the germline V gene (reference sequence). Trimming cost V 5 bases and J 1 base; bases outside gene matches: 5. CDR3 length equals 15 residues. For the CDR3, the DNA is TGTGCCAGTAGTTGGAGCGGGAGTGGCACAGATACGCAGTATTTT. Its translation is CASSWSGSGTDTQYF.

This chain joins TRBV10-3 and TRBJ2-2, with 8 bases matching TRBD2. Germline V lookup: CDR1 ENHRY, CDR2 SYGVKD. CDR3 length equals 16 residues. V trimming: 3 bases; J trimming: 7 bases; junction bases outside the gene matches: 10. CDR3 region: CAISDQREGPGGELFF. The CDR3 DNA reads as TGTGCCATCAGTGACCAACGGGAGGGGCCCGGCGGGGAGCTGTTTTTT.

This clone has a handful of counts. Other DNA sequences of this sample code for an identical CDR3. The chain links TRBV11-2 to TRBJ1-1, with a tentative D call TRBD1 (5 bases). Trimming removed 4 bases at V and 1 base at J, with 13 bases between. This CDR3 has 15 amino acids. The germline V gene has CDR1 SGHAT and CDR2 FQNNGV. The CDR3 DNA reads TGTGCCAGCAGCTCCAGGGTTTGGACGAACACTGAAGCTTTCTTT. Its translation: CASSSRVWTNTEAFF.

The V call is TRBV10-3, the J call TRBJ2-2; D might be TRBD1 or TRBD2, each matching 7 bases. CDR1 and CDR2 (germline): ENHRY, SYGVKD. Trimming left V 7 bases short and J 2 bases short, with 14 bases between. CDR3 size: 15 residues. The DNA for the CDR3 is TGTGCCATCAAGGGGGGGACAGATAACACCGGGGAGCTGTTTTTT. Protein: CAIKGGTDNTGELFF.

The V call is TRBV28, the J call TRBJ1-1; no firm D call. Per germline, CDR1 MDHEN and CDR2 SYDVKM. Trimming took off 6 bases at V and 0 bases at J, with 8 bases between the two ends. The CDR3 is 13 amino acids. CDR3 DNA: TGTGCCAGCAGACATCCGTTGAACACTGAAGCTTTCTTT. Translation gives CASRHPLNTEAFF.

The chain employs TRBV13 and TRBJ1-3; the D is unclear. The CDR3 is 13 amino acids. Looked up from germline, CDR1 is PRHDT and CDR2 is FYEKMQ (reference sequence). Trimming removed 5 bases at V and 0 bases at J, with 5 bases between. The CDR3 DNA follows: TGTGCCAGCAGCCAAGACTCTGGAAACACCATATATTTT. This gives the protein CASSQDSGNTIYF.

CDR3 DNA: TGTGCCAGCAGCTTAGATTCTAAAGGTGAAGCTTTCTTT. This codes for CASSLDSKGEAFF. The rearrangement uses TRBV11-2 and TRBJ1-1; D ambiguous. This CDR3 comprises 13 residues. Germline loops: CDR1 SGHAT, CDR2 FQNNGV. V lost 0 bases, J lost 7 bases, and 9 bases lay in between.

The chain combines TRBV28 with TRBJ1-2; no reliable D call. Germline V gene sequence: CDR1 MDHEN, CDR2 SYDVKM. Deletions cut 4 bases from V and 5 bases from J, with 8 bases between. The CDR3 covers 12 residues. CDR3 in DNA: TGTGCCAGCAGTTCCCTCCGGTATGGCTACACCTTC. It translates to CASSSLRYGYTF.